This TCR beta chain was sequenced in a study of blood T cell repertoires in COVID-19. Sequencing used immunoSEQ multiplex PCR; TCRdb keeps in-frame clones, though not all of them. The sample lists some 96,000 clones, approximately 87% occurring once. Germline lookup yields CDR1 SGDLS and CDR2 YYNGEE. CDR3 size: 17 residues. V was clipped by 3 bases and J by 5 bases; unmatched bases: 11. The chain links TRBV9 to TRBJ2-3; 11 nucleotides agree with TRBD2. The receptor's source is a human donor in a cohort sampled during active COVID-19. The sequencing sample was made of peripheral blood. CDR3 nucleotide sequence: TGTGCCAGCAGCGGGCCTCCTCGACTAGCGGGGCAAGATACGCAGTATTTT. It encodes CASSGPPRLAGQDTQYF.